This T cell receptor beta chain was sequenced in a study of T-cell memory formation after mild COVID-19. Study outcomes and limitations: Some SARS-CoV-2-responding clones were already detected in memory before infection. Confirmation of SARS-CoV-2 specificity was lacking for second-wave clones peaking day 37. Contracting clones from day 15 to 85 showed balanced CD4/CD8; later expanders favored CD4+.

Germline CDR1 is SGHAT and CDR2 is FQNNGV. V lost 5 bases, J lost 4 bases, and 7 bases stayed unmatched. The CDR3 length is 15 residues. Concerning this clonotype: Its antigen is still unknown.

Constant-segment primers and 5'RACE yielded cDNA libraries for TCR alpha and TCR beta, each carrying sample barcodes and UMIs. TCRdb re-called the 5' RACE reads with MiXCR, one entry per CDR3 protein. The sample yields hundreds of thousands of distinct CDR3 sequences, approximately 16% seen once. Input material: PBMCs or a T cell subset sorted from them (not recorded which). The origin of this receptor is a man aged 18 to 29 who had mild COVID-19 (a few samples of this study predate the infection). Cell type and time point are not known. The chain links TRBV11-2 to TRBJ2-3, with 9 nucleotides matching TRBD2. This CDR3 reads CASSLGLAWADTQYF. CDR3 coding DNA: TGTGCCAGCAGCCTTGGACTAGCGTGGGCAGATACGCAGTATTTT.